This section outlines one T cell receptor beta chain sequence together with its context. In the authors' methods: Reference gene primer amplification gave nucleated cell count estimates. Assay: immunoSEQ multiplex PCR; the TCRdb copy retains only in-frame clones and omits some. That table is the source of V, J and clone size, and D and trimming were worked out from the DNA. The top ten hold approximately 13% of the sample, which has around 56,000 clones, more than 60% seen once. This record comes from a study of blood T cell repertoires in COVID-19. Study background: Material from acute and convalescent COVID-19 was sourced from the United States, Italy and Spain. PBMCs, B-cell-depleted T cells, or T cells were the source of the cDNA or gDNA that made up the material.

Sequencing was performed on peripheral blood. The clonotype was recovered from a woman in her 70s with acute or convalescent COVID-19.

The CDR3: CASSIGQGAGELFF. The CDR3 coding sequence is TGTGCCAGTAGTATCGGACAGGGTGCCGGGGAGCTGTTTTTT. The V gene is TRBV19, the J gene TRBJ2-2, with 8 nucleotides matching TRBD1. The CDR3 covers 14 residues. Germline values: CDR1 LNHDA, CDR2 SQIVND (reference sequence). The V gene end was trimmed by 3 bases and the J gene end by 6 bases; junction bases not matched to a gene: 3.